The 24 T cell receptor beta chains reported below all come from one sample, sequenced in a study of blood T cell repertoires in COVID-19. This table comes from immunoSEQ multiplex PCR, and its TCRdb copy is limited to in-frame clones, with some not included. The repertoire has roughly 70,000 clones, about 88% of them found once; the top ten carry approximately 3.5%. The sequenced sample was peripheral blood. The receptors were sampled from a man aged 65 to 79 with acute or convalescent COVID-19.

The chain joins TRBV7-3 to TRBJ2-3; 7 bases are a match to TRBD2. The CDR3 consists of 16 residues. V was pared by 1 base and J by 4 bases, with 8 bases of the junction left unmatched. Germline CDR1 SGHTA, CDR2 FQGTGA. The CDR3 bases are TGTGCCAGCAGCTTAAATCCAGCGGGGTCGGCAGATACGCAGTATTTT. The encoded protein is CASSLNPAGSADTQYF.

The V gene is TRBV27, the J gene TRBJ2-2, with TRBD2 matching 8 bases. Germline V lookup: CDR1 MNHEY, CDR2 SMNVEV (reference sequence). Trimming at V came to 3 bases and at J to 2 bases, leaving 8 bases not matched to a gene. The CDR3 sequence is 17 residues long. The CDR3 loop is CASSFGAGGGNTGELFF. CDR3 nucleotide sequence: TGTGCCAGCAGTTTCGGGGCGGGGGGTGGAAACACCGGGGAGCTGTTTTTT.

CDR3 DNA sequence: TGCGCCAGCAGTCCTACAGCTAACTATGGCTACACCTTC. Translated: CASSPTANYGYTF. J is TRBJ1-2 and V is TRBV5-1; unclear D gene. CDR3 length: 13 amino acids. Trimming removed 5 bases from V and 0 bases from J, with 8 bases in between. CDR1 is SGHRS and CDR2 is YFSETQ in the germline V gene.

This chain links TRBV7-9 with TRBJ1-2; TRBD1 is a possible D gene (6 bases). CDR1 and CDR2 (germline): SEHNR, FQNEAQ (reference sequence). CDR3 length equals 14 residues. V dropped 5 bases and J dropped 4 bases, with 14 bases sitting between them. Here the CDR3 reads CASSGIGGPYGYTF. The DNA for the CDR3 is TGTGCCAGCAGCGGTATAGGGGGTCCCTATGGCTACACCTTC. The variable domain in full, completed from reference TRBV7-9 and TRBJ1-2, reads DTGVSQNPRHKITKRGQNVTFRCDPISEHNRLYWYRQTLGQGPEFLTYFQNEAQLEKSRLLSDRFSAERPKGSFSTLEIQRTEQGDSAMYLCASSGIGGPYGYTFGSGTRLTVV.

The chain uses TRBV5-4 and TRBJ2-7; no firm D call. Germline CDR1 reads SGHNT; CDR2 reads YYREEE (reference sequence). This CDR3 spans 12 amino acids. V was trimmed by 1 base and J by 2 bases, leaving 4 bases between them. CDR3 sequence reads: CASSLSTYEQYF. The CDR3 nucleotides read TGTGCCAGCAGCTTGTCAACCTACGAGCAGTACTTC.

DNA of the CDR3: TGTGCCTTCAATACAGGCGCAACTAATGAAAAACTGTTTTTT. It yields the protein CAFNTGATNEKLFF. V gene TRBV30 combines with J gene TRBJ1-4; D might be TRBD1 (5 bases). V was clipped by 7 bases and J by 0 bases, with 12 bases between them. Germline CDR1 and CDR2: GTSNPN and SVGIG (reference sequence). The CDR3 is 14 amino acids.

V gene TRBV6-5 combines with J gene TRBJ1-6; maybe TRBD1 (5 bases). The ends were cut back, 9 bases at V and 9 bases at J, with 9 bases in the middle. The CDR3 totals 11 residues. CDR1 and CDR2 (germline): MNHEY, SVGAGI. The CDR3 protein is CASNTGSPLHF. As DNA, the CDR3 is TGTGCCAGTAACACAGGTTCACCCCTCCACTTT.

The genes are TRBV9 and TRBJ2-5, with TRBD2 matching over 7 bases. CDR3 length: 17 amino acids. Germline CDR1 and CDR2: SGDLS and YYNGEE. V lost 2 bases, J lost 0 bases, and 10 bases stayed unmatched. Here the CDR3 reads CASSVARGGAYQETQYF. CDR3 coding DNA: TGTGCCAGCAGCGTGGCGCGCGGGGGAGCTTACCAAGAGACCCAGTACTTC.

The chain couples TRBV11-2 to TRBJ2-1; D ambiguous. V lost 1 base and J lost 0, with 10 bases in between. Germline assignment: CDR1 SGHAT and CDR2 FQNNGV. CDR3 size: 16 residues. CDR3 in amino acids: CASSLGIADSYNEQFF. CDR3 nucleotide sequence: TGTGCCAGCAGCTTAGGGATAGCAGACTCCTACAATGAGCAGTTCTTC. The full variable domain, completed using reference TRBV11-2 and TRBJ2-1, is EAGVAQSPRYKIIEKRQSVAFWCNPISGHATLYWYQQILGQGPKLLIQFQNNGVVDDSQLPKDRFSAERLKGVDSTLKIQPAKLEDSAVYLCASSLGIADSYNEQFFGPGTRLTVL.

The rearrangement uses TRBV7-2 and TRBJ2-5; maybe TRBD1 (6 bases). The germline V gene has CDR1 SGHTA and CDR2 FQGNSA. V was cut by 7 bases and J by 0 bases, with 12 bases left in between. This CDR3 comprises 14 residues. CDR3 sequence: CASNDRGYQETQYF. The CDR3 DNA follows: TGTGCCAGCAACGATAGGGGGTACCAAGAGACCCAGTACTTC.

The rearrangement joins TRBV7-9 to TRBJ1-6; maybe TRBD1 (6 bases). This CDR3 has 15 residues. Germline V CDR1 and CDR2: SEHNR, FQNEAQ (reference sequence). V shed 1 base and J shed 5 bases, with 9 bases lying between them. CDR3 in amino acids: CASSLGQANNSPLHF. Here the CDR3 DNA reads TGTGCCAGCAGCTTAGGACAGGCCAATAATTCACCCCTCCACTTT.

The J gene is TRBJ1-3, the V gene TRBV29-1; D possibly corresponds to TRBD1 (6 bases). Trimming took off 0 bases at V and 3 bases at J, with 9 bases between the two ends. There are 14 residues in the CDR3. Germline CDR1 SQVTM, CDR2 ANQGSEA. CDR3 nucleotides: TGCAGCGTTGAAGATGAACAGGGTGGAAACACCATATATTTT. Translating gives CSVEDEQGGNTIYF.

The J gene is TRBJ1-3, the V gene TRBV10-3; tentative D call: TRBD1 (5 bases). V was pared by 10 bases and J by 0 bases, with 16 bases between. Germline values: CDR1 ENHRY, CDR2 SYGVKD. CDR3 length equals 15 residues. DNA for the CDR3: TGTGCCACCCGAAGTACAGGAGACTCTGGAAACACCATATATTTT. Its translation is CATRSTGDSGNTIYF.

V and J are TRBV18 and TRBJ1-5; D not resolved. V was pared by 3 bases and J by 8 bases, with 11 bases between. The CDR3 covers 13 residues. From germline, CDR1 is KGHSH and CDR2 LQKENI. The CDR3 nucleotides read TGTGCCAGCTCACCGCGGCCCGAAGAGCCCCAGCATTTT. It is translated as CASSPRPEEPQHF.

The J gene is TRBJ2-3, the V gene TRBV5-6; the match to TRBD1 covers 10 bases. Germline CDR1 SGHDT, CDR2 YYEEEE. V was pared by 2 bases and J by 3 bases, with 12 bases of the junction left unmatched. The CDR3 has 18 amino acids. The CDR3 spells CASSFPGQGSFVTDTQYF. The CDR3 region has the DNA TGTGCCAGCAGCTTCCCGGGACAGGGGAGTTTTGTGACAGATACGCAGTATTTT.

The CDR3 region is CASSLDRGAFRLYTF. DNA for the CDR3: TGTGCCAGCAGTCTCGACAGGGGGGCCTTCAGGCTCTACACCTTC. The V and J genes are TRBV28 and TRBJ1-2; 9 bases fit TRBD1. Germline V gene lookup returns CDR1 MDHEN and CDR2 SYDVKM. V trimming: 5 bases; J trimming: 10 bases; junction bases outside the gene matches: 14. The CDR3 is 15 residues long.

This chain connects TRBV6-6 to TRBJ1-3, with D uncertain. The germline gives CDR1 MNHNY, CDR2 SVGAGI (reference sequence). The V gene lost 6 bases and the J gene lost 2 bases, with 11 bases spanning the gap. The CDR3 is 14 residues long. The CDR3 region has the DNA TGTGCCAGCAGCCTCCCGGGTACTGGAAACACCATATATTTT. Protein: CASSLPGTGNTIYF.

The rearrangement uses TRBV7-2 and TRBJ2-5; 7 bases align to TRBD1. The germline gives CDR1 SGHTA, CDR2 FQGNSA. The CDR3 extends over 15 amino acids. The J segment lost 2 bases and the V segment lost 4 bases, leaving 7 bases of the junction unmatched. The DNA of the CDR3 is TGTGCCAGCAGCTCACGGACAGGACCTCAAGAGACCCAGTACTTC. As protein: CASSSRTGPQETQYF.

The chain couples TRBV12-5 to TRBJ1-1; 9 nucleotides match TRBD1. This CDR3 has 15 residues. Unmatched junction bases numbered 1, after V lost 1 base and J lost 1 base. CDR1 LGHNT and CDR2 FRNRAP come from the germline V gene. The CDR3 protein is CASGLAQGANTEAFF. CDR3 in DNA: TGTGCTAGTGGTTTGGCACAGGGGGCGAACACTGAAGCTTTCTTT.

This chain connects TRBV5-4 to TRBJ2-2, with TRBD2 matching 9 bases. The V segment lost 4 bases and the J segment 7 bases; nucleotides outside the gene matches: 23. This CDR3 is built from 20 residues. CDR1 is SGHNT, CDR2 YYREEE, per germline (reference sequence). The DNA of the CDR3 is TGTGCCAGCAGCGGGTGGCCCGCCGCGGGAGGGGGGGGGCCTGTCGGGGAGCTGTTTTTT. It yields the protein CASSGWPAAGGGGPVGELFF.

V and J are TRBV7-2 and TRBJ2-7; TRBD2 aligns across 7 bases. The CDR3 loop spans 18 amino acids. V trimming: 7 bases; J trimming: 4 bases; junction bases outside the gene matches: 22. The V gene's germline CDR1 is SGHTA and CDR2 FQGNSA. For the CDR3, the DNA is TGTGCCAGCACCGGCCCCCTCTCTGCAGGGACTACGTTTTACGAGCAGTACTTC. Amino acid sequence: CASTGPLSAGTTFYEQYF.

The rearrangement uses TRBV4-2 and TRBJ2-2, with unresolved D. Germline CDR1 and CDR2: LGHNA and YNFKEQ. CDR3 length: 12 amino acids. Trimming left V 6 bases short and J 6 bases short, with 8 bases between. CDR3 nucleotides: TGTGCCAGCAGGGGCAACTCCGGGGAGCTGTTTTTT. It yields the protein CASRGNSGELFF.

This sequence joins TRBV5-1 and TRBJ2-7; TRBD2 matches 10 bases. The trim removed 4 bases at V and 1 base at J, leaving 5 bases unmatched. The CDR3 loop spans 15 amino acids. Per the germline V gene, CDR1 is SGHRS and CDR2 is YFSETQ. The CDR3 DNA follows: TGCGCCAGCAGCGGTACTAGCGGGATATCCTACGAGCAGTACTTC. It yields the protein CASSGTSGISYEQYF.

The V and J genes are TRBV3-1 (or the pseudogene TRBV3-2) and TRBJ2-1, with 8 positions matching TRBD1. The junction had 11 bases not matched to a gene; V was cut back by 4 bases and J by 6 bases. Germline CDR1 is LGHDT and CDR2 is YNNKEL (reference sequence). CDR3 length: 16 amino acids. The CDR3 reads CASSPLRGLRANEQFF. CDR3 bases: TGTGCCAGCAGCCCCCTCAGGGGGCTTCGTGCCAATGAGCAGTTCTTC.